The sequence of this T cell receptor beta chain was determined in a study of lymphopenia after photon versus proton radiotherapy. Note on this clone: The antigen is not known.

The table came from immunoSEQ multiplex PCR; TCRdb's copy has only in-frame clones and leaves some out. Of tens of thousands of clones in the sample, less than 90% were seen once. Overall study results and limits: Survival link was tested only in deceased patients; proton benefit remains a possibility.

The CDR3 runs to 15 residues. The V gene end was trimmed by 5 bases and the J gene end by 5 bases; junction bases not matched to a gene: 11. Per germline, CDR1 MNHEY and CDR2 SMNVEV (reference sequence). The sequences come from peripheral blood, collected from a patient treated with photon-based radiotherapy. The TCR sequence derives from a man between 35 and 55 years old with gastric cancer. The gene calls are TRBV27 and TRBJ1-1, with 7 nucleotides matching TRBD1. The CDR3 region is CASSTGTVGGTEAFF. The CDR3 bases are TGTGCCAGCAGTACCGGGACAGTCGGCGGTACTGAAGCTTTCTTT.